This T cell receptor beta chain comes out of a study of T-cell reconstitution after alpha-beta-depleted transplantation in children. Germline assignment: CDR1 SGHAT and CDR2 FQNNGV. V lost 5 bases, J lost 6 bases, and 7 bases stayed unmatched. The CDR3 consists of 13 residues. The TCRbeta library incorporated unique molecular identifiers. TCRdb reprocessed the PCR reads with MiXCR, giving one entry per CDR3 protein. Of about 900,000 distinct CDR3 sequences in the sample, roughly 29% are singletons; the top ten hold roughly 30%. V gene TRBV11-2 combines with J gene TRBJ2-7; TRBD1 matches 7 bases. The source of this sequence is a boy in the first two years of life who had a stem cell transplant for SCID, so the T cells may come from the graft donor. Sequences were derived from PBMCs, mostly from graft donor cells, sampled 360 days after TCRalphabeta/CD19-depleted stem cell transplant. In DNA, the CDR3 is TGTGCCAGCAGCACTCGACAGGGTGCCGAGCAGTACTTC. Amino acid sequence: CASSTRQGAEQYF.